This TCR beta chain is drawn from a study of T cells in Graves' hyperthyroidism and ophthalmopathy. This clonotype was recorded at least ten times. The CDR3 has 15 residues. V shed 0 bases and J 4 bases; nucleotides not matched to a gene: 5. The germline CDR1 and CDR2 sequences are LGHDT and YNNKEL (reference sequence). RNA transcripts gave rise to amplified TCR beta CDR3 regions. HTBI primers were employed in a first-round RT-PCR of the TCR CDR3. TCRdb used MiXCR to reprocess the multiplex PCR reads, holding one entry per CDR3 protein. The top ten hold approximately 16% of the sample, which has some 570,000 distinct CDR3 sequences, over 15% seen once.

Sequenced material: blood. The rearrangement joins TRBV3-1 to TRBJ1-2; 7 bases match TRBD1. This TCR was recovered from a woman aged 18-29 years with Graves' ophthalmopathy. The CDR3 loop is CASSQDATGSYGYTF. CDR3 coding DNA: TGTGCCAGCAGCCAAGATGCGACAGGGAGCTATGGCTACACCTTC.